The T cell receptor (beta chain) under discussion was sequenced for a study of blood T cells in healthy people across ages. Turning to the study itself: The capture of about one barcoded beta molecule per two T cells was achieved by template switching. Regarding the study as a whole: Nothing was known about donor CMV status, and this possibly confounded expanded clonotype changes.

Next came a second PCR, run for roughly 6 to 11 cycles, which used a sample-barcoded 5' primer along with a J-beta primer mix. TCRdb processed the 5' RACE reads anew with MiXCR; each CDR3 protein has one entry. This table has 700,000 to 850,000 distinct CDR3 sequences, roughly 53% appearing once. Note on this clonotype: Its antigen remains unknown.

Donors ranged from about 6 to 90 years old and were healthy Caucasians in Russia. Every sample gave at least 5 micrograms of total RNA when it was extracted. From germline, CDR1 is SGDLS and CDR2 YYNGEE. V gave up 3 bases and J gave up 2 bases; unmatched junction bases: 8. This CDR3 has 16 residues. This TCR was recovered from a man older than 75 in good health. Sequenced sample: blood. V usage is TRBV9 and J usage is TRBJ2-5, with 9 bases identical to TRBD2. CDR3 in amino acids: CASSASSGTLQETQYF. The CDR3 nucleotides read TGTGCCAGCAGCGCTTCTAGCGGGACCTTACAAGAGACCCAGTACTTC.